This T cell receptor (beta chain) emerged from a study of CD8 T cells in ankylosing spondylitis. Notes on the study in general: The disease-linked clones had a CD8+ phenotype and low blood frequencies. A number of the motif variants had already been described in reactive arthritis synovial fluid and blood.

Making use of molecular barcodes, quantitative 5'-RACE generated TCR beta libraries. TCRdb re-analysed the 5' RACE reads in MiXCR, keeping a single row per CDR3 protein. The profile covers 230,000 or so distinct CDR3 sequences, with about 24% appearing a single time and about 0.6% taken by the ten largest. This clonotype is a singleton in its sample. Its antigen is not known. The germline V gene encodes CDR1 SGHDN and CDR2 FVKESK. The V end lost 0 bases, the J end lost 1 base, and 9 bases lay between the germline ends. This CDR3 region has 16 residues. Input material: blood, either unsorted or a sorted T cell fraction (not recorded which). V usage is TRBV14 and J usage is TRBJ2-2; no firm D call. The sequence came from a male donor with ankylosing spondylitis or in good health (not recorded which). The CDR3 DNA reads as TGTGCCAGCAGCCAAGATCTTATGATGAACACCGGGGAGCTGTTTTTT. Translating it yields CASSQDLMMNTGELFF.